The subject of this entry is one T cell receptor (beta chain). These data come from a study of blood T cells in healthy people across ages. The length of the CDR3 is 15 residues. V was pared by 5 bases and J by 2 bases, with 15 bases between. Germline V gives CDR1 SGHTA, CDR2 FQGNSA. Primers used in a second PCR of roughly 7 to 12 cycles were a sample-barcoded 5' primer and a J-beta primer mix. TCRdb re-called the 5' RACE reads with MiXCR, one entry per CDR3 protein. The sample lists about 940,000 distinct CDR3 sequences; around 49% were seen once. This clonotype was obtained from a man younger than 40 in good health. Sequencing used blood. The chain is built from TRBV7-2 and TRBJ1-2; D not resolved. The CDR3, as DNA: TGTGCCAGCAGCGAGGGTCCCGGAGGGAACTATGGCTACACCTTC. It is translated as CASSEGPGGNYGYTF.